What follows are 6 T cell receptor beta chains derived from one specimen sequenced in a study of T-cell reconstitution after alpha-beta-depleted transplantation in children. The TCRbeta library was prepared with unique molecular identifiers. TCRdb re-called the PCR reads with MiXCR, one entry per CDR3 protein. There are approximately 500,000 distinct CDR3 sequences in the sample; over 9.5% occur only once, and just over 2% lies in the top ten. The starting material was PBMCs, obtained before TCRalphabeta/CD19-depleted stem cell transplant. The receptors were gathered from a child younger than 10 with inherited bone marrow failure, due to receive a stem cell transplant.

This clonotype was detected many times. The rearrangement links TRBV10-3 to TRBJ1-1; possible D gene TRBD1, 5 bases. The CDR3 loop spans 15 amino acids. Per the germline V gene, CDR1 is ENHRY and CDR2 is SYGVKD. V lost 0 bases and J lost 0, with 8 bases in between. In DNA form, the CDR3 reads TGTGCCATCAGTGAGTCGCAGGGCCTGAACACTGAAGCTTTCTTT. Encoded protein: CAISESQGLNTEAFF.

At least ten counts were recorded for this clonotype. The J gene is TRBJ2-3, the V gene TRBV12-3 or TRBV12-4, with D possibly being TRBD2 (5 bases). CDR3 size: 14 residues. V lost 6 bases, J lost 4 bases, and 14 bases lay in between. The CDR3 spells CASRPGRIPDTQYF. CDR3 nucleotides: TGTGCCAGCAGGCCGGGAAGGATCCCAGATACGCAGTATTTT.

The V call is TRBV2, the J call TRBJ2-1; D may match TRBD1 or TRBD2 (5 bases each). V was pared by 7 bases and J by 7 bases, with 17 bases between. The CDR3 contains 14 residues. Per germline, CDR1 SNHLY and CDR2 FYNNEI. Here the CDR3 reads CASILYQGRNEQFF. For the CDR3, the DNA is TGTGCCAGCATCCTCTACCAGGGACGGAATGAGCAGTTCTTC.

This clonotype turned up a few times. The chain links TRBV7-2 to TRBJ2-3; 7 bases fit TRBD2. The germline CDR1 and CDR2 sequences are SGHTA and FQGNSA. The CDR3 extends over 16 amino acids. Trimming cost V 5 bases and J 2 bases; bases outside gene matches: 10. CDR3 region: CASSRGASGYTDTQYF. DNA of the CDR3: TGTGCCAGCAGCCGTGGGGCTAGCGGTTACACAGATACGCAGTATTTT.

This chain links TRBV7-9 with TRBJ2-7, with D maybe TRBD1 (6 bases). The V gene lost 4 bases and the J gene lost 2 bases, with 15 bases spanning the gap. CDR1 is SEHNR and CDR2 is FQNEAQ in the germline V gene (reference sequence). The CDR3 extends over 15 amino acids. CDR3 sequence (DNA): TGTGCCAGCAGCTCTCGAGGGGGTCCTGCCTACGAGCAGTACTTC. It encodes CASSSRGGPAYEQYF.

This clonotype came up many times. The chain's CDR3 is CASSFGGRGDEQFF. The CDR3 nucleotides read TGTGCCAGCAGTTTCGGCGGAAGAGGGGATGAGCAGTTCTTC. The rearrangement links TRBV12-3 or TRBV12-4 to TRBJ2-1; tentatively, D is TRBD1 or TRBD2 (5 bases each). The V end was cut by 3 bases, the J end by 8 bases, with 14 bases between. This CDR3 has 14 residues.